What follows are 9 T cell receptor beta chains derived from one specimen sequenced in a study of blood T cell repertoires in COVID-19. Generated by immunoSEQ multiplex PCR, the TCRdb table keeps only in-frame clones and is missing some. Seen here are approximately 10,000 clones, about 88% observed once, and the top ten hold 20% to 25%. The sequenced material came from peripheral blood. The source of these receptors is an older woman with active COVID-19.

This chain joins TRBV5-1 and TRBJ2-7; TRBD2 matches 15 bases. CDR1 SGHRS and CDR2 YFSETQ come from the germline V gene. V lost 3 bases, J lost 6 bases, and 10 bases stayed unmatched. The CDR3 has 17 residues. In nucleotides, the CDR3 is TGCGCCAGCAGCTCTGGACAGGGGACTAGCGGGAGGCGCGAGCAGTACTTC. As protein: CASSSGQGTSGRREQYF.

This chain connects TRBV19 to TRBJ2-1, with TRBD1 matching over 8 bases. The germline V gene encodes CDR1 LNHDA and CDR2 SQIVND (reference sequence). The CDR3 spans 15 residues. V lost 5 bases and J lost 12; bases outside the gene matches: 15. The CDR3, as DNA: TGTGCCAGTAGTCCGACAGGGGAGTCAAGTGTGTGGCAGTTCTTC. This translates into CASSPTGESSVWQFF.

CDR3 protein: CASSPGAGLGSNEQFF. Written as DNA, the CDR3 is TGTGCCAGCTCACCAGGAGCAGGACTAGGTTCCAATGAGCAGTTCTTC. This chain joins TRBV18 and TRBJ2-1, with 7 bases that match TRBD2. The trim removed 2 bases at V and 6 bases at J, leaving 10 bases unmatched. The CDR3 has 16 amino acids. Germline CDR1 reads KGHSH; CDR2 reads LQKENI.

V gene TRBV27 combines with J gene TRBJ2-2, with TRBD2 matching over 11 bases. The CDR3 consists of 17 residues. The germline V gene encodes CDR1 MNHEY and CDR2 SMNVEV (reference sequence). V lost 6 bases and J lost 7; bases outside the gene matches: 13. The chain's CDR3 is CASRPLKGLAAGGELFF. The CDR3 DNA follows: TGTGCCAGCAGACCGCTGAAGGGACTAGCGGCGGGCGGGGAGCTGTTTTTT.

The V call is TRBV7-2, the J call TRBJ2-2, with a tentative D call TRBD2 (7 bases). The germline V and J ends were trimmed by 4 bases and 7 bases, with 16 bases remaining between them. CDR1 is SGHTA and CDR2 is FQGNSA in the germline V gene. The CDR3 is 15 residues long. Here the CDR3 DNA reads TGTGCCAGCAGCTCGGCGCCGGGGGGCAGCGGGGAGCTGTTTTTT. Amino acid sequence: CASSSAPGGSGELFF.

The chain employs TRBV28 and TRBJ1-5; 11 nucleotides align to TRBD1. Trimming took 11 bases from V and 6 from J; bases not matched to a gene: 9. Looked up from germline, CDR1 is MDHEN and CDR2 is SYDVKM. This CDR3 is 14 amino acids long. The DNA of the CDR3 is TGTGCCGGATCCCGGGACAGGGGGTCTCAGCCCCAGCATTTT. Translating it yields CAGSRDRGSQPQHF.

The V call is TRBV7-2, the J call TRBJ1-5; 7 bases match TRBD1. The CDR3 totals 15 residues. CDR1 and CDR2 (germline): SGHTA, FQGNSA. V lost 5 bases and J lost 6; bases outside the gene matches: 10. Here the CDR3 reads CASSPWGQGGQPQHF. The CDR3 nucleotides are TGTGCCAGCAGCCCCTGGGGTCAGGGGGGTCAGCCCCAGCATTTT.

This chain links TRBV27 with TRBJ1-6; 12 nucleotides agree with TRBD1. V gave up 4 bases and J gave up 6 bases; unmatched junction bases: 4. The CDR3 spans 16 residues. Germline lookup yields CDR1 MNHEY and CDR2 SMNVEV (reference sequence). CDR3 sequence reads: CASSYGTGGGNSPLHF. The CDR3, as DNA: TGTGCCAGCAGTTATGGGACAGGGGGCGGTAATTCACCCCTCCACTTT.

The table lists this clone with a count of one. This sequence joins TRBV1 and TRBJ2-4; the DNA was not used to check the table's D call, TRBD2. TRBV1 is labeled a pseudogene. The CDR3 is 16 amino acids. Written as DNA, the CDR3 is TGCACCAGCAGCCAACCCGAAGCGGGGGGGCTCGGCATTCAGTACTTC. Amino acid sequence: CTSSQPEAGGLGIQYF.